This T cell receptor (beta chain) derives from a study of blood T cell repertoires in COVID-19. About the study: Specimens from acute and convalescent COVID-19 originated in the United States, Italy and Spain. In each case, the material was cDNA or gDNA derived from T cells, B-cell-depleted T cells, or PBMCs.

Profiling relied on immunoSEQ multiplex PCR, and the TCRdb table lists in-frame clones only, not all of them. Of some 320,000 clones in the sample, approximately 89% are singletons; the top ten hold approximately 7.8%. Germline V gives CDR1 MNHNY, CDR2 SVGAGI (reference sequence). The CDR3 loop spans 11 amino acids. About this clone itself: One end of the junction fails to match germline, which may point to a read error.

The receptor comes from a woman aged 50 to 65 who had recovered from COVID-19. The sequencing input was peripheral blood. The chain has TRBV6-6 and TRBJ1-1; no reliable D call. CDR3: CASSFHEKYTF. As DNA, the CDR3 is TGTGCCAGCAGTTTCCATGAGAAGTATACCTTT.